This T cell receptor beta chain originates from a study of control samples from healthy donors and cancer patients. Data came from immunoSEQ multiplex PCR; TCRdb stores just in-frame clones and leaves some out. This sample has roughly 170,000 clones; 80% to 90% occur once, and the top ten carry approximately 4.9%. There are 12 residues in the CDR3. Deletions cut 3 bases from V and 8 bases from J, with 11 bases between. Germline-derived CDR1 and CDR2 are SQVTM and ANQGSEA. The source of this sequence is a woman in her 30s in good health. The chain has TRBV29-1 and TRBJ2-1; D unresolved. Sequencing used blood. DNA for the CDR3: TGCAGCGTTGACGGCATGGCCTATGAGCAGTTCTTC. As protein: CSVDGMAYEQFF.